Shown below are 15 T cell receptor beta chains from a single sample sequenced in a study of OX40 agonist ivuxolimab in advanced cancers. TCRdb keeps only in-frame clones here, not all; method: immunoSEQ multiplex PCR. The sample has 50,000 to 65,000 clones; roughly four fifths are singletons. Material: CD4+ or CD8+ T cells sorted from blood, obtained in a trial of the OX40 agonist ivuxolimab. The receptors come from an adult with an advanced solid tumor such as melanoma, head and neck, liver or kidney cancer.

This chain links TRBV19 with TRBJ2-7, with 7 bases that match TRBD2. Germline lookup yields CDR1 LNHDA and CDR2 SQIVND (reference sequence). The trim removed 4 bases at V and 9 bases at J, leaving 12 bases unmatched. This CDR3 has 14 amino acids. CDR3 in amino acids: CASSRGLDLKGQYF. Written as DNA, the CDR3 is TGTGCCAGTAGTAGAGGACTAGACCTGAAGGGGCAGTACTTC.

J is TRBJ2-7 and V is TRBV5-1; TRBD1 matches 8 bases. The ends lost 2 bases at V and 6 bases at J; junction bases unmatched: 13. The CDR3 extends over 16 amino acids. Germline V gene data show CDR1 as SGHRS and CDR2 as YFSETQ. The CDR3 sequence is CASSLTIRGPDCEQYF. DNA of the CDR3: TGCGCCAGCAGCTTAACTATCAGGGGGCCGGATTGCGAGCAGTACTTC.

The V call is TRBV4-3, the J call TRBJ2-3, with D hard to call. The V and J ends lost 4 bases and 2 bases respectively, with 10 bases between them. The germline gives CDR1 LGHNA, CDR2 YSLEER. This CDR3 contains 14 residues. In DNA form, the CDR3 reads TGCGCCAGCAGCCGTGGATGGGCCACAGATACGCAGTATTTT. As protein: CASSRGWATDTQYF.

The rearrangement uses TRBV4-3 and TRBJ1-6, with D hard to call. Per germline, CDR1 LGHNA and CDR2 YSLEER. The CDR3 is 15 residues long. V was shortened by 2 bases and J by 4 bases, with 9 bases between the two germline ends. CDR3 nucleotides: TGCGCCAGCAGCCAAACAGAAGCTTATAATTCACCCCTCCACTTT. This encodes CASSQTEAYNSPLHF.

The chain is built from TRBV4-1 and TRBJ1-2, with 9 bases fitting TRBD1. The CDR3 runs 16 residues. Trimming took 3 bases from V and 8 from J; bases not matched to a gene: 13. Per the germline V gene, CDR1 is MGHRA and CDR2 is YSYEKL. The CDR3 DNA reads as TGCGCCAGCAGCCAGGGGATTGCTACAGGGGGCACGGGCTACACCTTC. Translated: CASSQGIATGGTGYTF.

Of note for this clone: At one end the junction does not follow the germline gene, possibly because of a read error. The chain joins TRBV6-6 to TRBJ1-2, with 7 nucleotides matching TRBD1. The CDR3 length is 13 residues. Germline assignment: CDR1 MNHNY and CDR2 SVGAGI (reference sequence). This chain's CDR3 is CASSTGQVPDVDF. The CDR3 nucleotides read TGTGCCAGCAGCACAGGACAGGTTCCAGATGTGGATTTC.

The chain uses TRBV30 and TRBJ2-7; 7 bases fit TRBD2. Per germline, CDR1 GTSNPN and CDR2 SVGIG (reference sequence). The junction had 1 base not matched to a gene; V was cut back by 3 bases and J by 2 bases. The CDR3 length is 12 residues. This CDR3 reads CAWRGRAYEQYF. The CDR3 DNA reads as TGTGCCTGGAGGGGGAGGGCCTACGAGCAGTACTTC.

V is TRBV10-2 and J is TRBJ2-1; D is unresolved. V lost 6 bases and J 5 bases, leaving 5 bases between the germline ends. This CDR3 is built from 11 residues. CDR1 and CDR2 (germline): WSHSY, SAAADI. The CDR3 DNA follows: TGCGCCAGCAGGATAGACAATGAGCAGTTCTTC. Translation: CASRIDNEQFF.

Only one count was recorded for this clone. This rearrangement joins TRBV7-2 to TRBJ2-3, with 11 bases matching TRBD2. Trimming removed 3 bases from V and 0 bases from J; junction bases left unmatched: 2. The CDR3 totals 16 residues. Germline values: CDR1 SGHTA, CDR2 FQGNSA. CDR3 sequence reads: CASSFSGGASTDTQYF. In DNA form, the CDR3 reads TGTGCCAGCAGCTTTAGCGGGGGGGCTAGCACAGATACGCAGTATTTT.

The CDR3 DNA sequence: TGTGCCAGCAGGCAACAGATCTGGGTGGACTCACCCCTCCACTTT. Its translation is CASRQQIWVDSPLHF. The chain combines TRBV2 with TRBJ1-6; no reliable D call. V was cut by 6 bases and J by 10 bases, with 19 bases left in between. The CDR3 contains 15 residues. The germline V gene encodes CDR1 SNHLY and CDR2 FYNNEI.

The rearrangement uses TRBV19 and TRBJ1-6, with 8 positions matching TRBD1. In germline, CDR1 is LNHDA, CDR2 SQIVND (reference sequence). Unmatched junction bases numbered 8, after V lost 11 bases and J lost 8 bases. This CDR3 region has 13 residues. In DNA, the CDR3 is TGTGCCTCGGCCGGACAGGGCCATTCACCCCTCCACTTT. Amino acids: CASAGQGHSPLHF.

This chain joins TRBV5-1 and TRBJ1-4; the D is unclear. CDR3 size: 14 residues. Germline values: CDR1 SGHRS, CDR2 YFSETQ. Trimming pared 3 bases from V and 4 bases from J, leaving 10 bases between. The CDR3 DNA sequence: TGCGCCAGCAGCTCGGCAGGAGGTAATGAAAAACTGTTTTTT. Protein: CASSSAGGNEKLFF.

As regards this clone: Its ends do not fully match the called genes, so a read error is possible. The rearrangement links TRBV7-7 to TRBJ2-1; D gene uncertain. Germline lookup yields CDR1 SSHAT and CDR2 FNYEAQ (reference sequence). The CDR3 sequence is 14 residues long. This chain's CDR3 is CASSLSVVSDEQFF. DNA for the CDR3: TGTGCTAGCAGCTTAAGCGTCGTCAGCGATGAGCAGTTCTTC.

This clone was picked up a small number of times. The chain links TRBV15 to TRBJ2-7; D gene unclear. V shed 0 bases and J shed 3 bases, with 9 bases lying between them. CDR3 length: 14 residues. Germline assignment: CDR1 LNHNV and CDR2 YYDKDF (reference sequence). CDR3 DNA: TGTGCCACCAGCAGAGAGGATAGTGGCTACGAGCAGTACTTC. Translation gives CATSREDSGYEQYF.

V is TRBV5-1 and J is TRBJ2-3; TRBD1 matches at 9 bases. From germline, CDR1 is SGHRS and CDR2 YFSETQ. V gave up 3 bases and J gave up 0 bases; unmatched junction bases: 5. The CDR3 runs to 16 residues. CDR3 loop: CASSSGTGFSTDTQYF. CDR3 sequence (DNA): TGCGCCAGCAGCTCCGGGACAGGGTTTAGCACAGATACGCAGTATTTT.